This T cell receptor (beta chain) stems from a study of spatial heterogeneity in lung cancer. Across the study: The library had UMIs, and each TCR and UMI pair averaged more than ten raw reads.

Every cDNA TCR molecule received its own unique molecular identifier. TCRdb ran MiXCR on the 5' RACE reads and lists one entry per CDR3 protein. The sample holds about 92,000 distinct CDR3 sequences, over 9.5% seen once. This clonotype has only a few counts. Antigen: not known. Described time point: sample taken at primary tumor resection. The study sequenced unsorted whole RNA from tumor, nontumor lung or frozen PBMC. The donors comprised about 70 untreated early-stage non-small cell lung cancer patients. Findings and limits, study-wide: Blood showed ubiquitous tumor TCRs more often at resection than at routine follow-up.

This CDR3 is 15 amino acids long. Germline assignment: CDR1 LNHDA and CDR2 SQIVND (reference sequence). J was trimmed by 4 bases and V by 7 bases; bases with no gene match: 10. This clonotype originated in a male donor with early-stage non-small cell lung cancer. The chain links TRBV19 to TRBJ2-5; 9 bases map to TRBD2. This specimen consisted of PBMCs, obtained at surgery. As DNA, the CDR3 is TGTGCCAGTACCAATGGAGCGGGAGGCCCAGAGACCCAGTACTTC. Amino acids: CASTNGAGGPETQYF. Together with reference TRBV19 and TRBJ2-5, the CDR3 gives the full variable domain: DGGITQSPKYLFRKEGQNVTLSCEQNLNHDAMYWYRQDPGQGLRLIYYSQIVNDFQKGDIAEGYSVSREKKESFPLTVTSAQKNPTAFYLCASTNGAGGPETQYFGPGTRLLVL.